A single sample is the source of the 13 T cell receptor beta chains below, sequenced in a study of T cells after yellow fever vaccination. TCRdb reanalysed the 5' RACE reads using MiXCR and keeps one entry per CDR3 protein. The sample lists roughly 160,000 distinct CDR3 sequences, approximately 10% occurring once. This specimen consisted of CD8+ T cells sorted from PBMCs, obtained 45 days after the yellow fever booster vaccination. These receptors all stem from a man younger than 30 who received the YFV17D yellow fever vaccine.

The chain recombines TRBV3-1 with TRBJ1-1, with D tentatively TRBD1 (5 bases). V was pared by 1 base and J by 1 base, with 10 bases between. CDR3 length: 15 residues. Looked up from germline, CDR1 is LGHDT and CDR2 is YNNKEL (reference sequence). The DNA of the CDR3 is TGTGCCAGCAGCCAAGGACAGTTTGCGAACACTGAAGCTTTCTTT. This encodes CASSQGQFANTEAFF.

This clonotype was found a few times. The chain is built from TRBV9 and TRBJ1-3; unclear D gene. V gave up 1 base and J gave up 0 bases, with 11 bases separating them. Germline V gene sequence: CDR1 SGDLS, CDR2 YYNGEE. This CDR3 spans 16 amino acids. The CDR3 is CASSVWAGASGNTIYF. CDR3 in DNA: TGTGCCAGCAGCGTATGGGCTGGAGCCTCTGGAAACACCATATATTTT.

This clonotype was seen repeatedly, ten times or more. This chain joins TRBV14 and TRBJ2-7; no definite D call. V dropped 1 base and J dropped 3 bases, with 13 bases sitting between them. Germline V gene data show CDR1 as SGHDN and CDR2 as FVKESK. The CDR3 has 15 amino acids. The CDR3 nucleotides are TGTGCCAGCAGCCAAGTACAAGGGTACCTCTACGAGCAGTACGTC. Translation: CASSQVQGYLYEQYV.

This chain links TRBV3-1 with TRBJ1-2, with no clear D. Germline lookup yields CDR1 LGHDT and CDR2 YNNKEL (reference sequence). Trimming stripped 0 bases from V and 2 bases from J, with 13 bases between. The CDR3 has 16 residues. DNA of the CDR3: TGTGCCAGCAGCCAAGATTGGGAAGGGTCCAACTATGGCTACACCTTC. It encodes CASSQDWEGSNYGYTF.

The chain links TRBV20-1 to TRBJ1-2, with D hard to call. The V end was cut by 0 bases, the J end by 4 bases, with 9 bases between. CDR1 is DFQATT and CDR2 is SNEGSKA in the germline V gene (reference sequence). The CDR3 runs to 13 residues. The CDR3 spells CSARDLEGYGYTF. The CDR3 nucleotides read TGCAGTGCTAGAGATCTGGAGGGCTATGGCTACACCTTC.

This clonotype was seen many times. The rearrangement links TRBV10-3 to TRBJ1-2, with TRBD1 as a possible D gene (6 bases). The ends were cut back, 5 bases at V and 2 bases at J, with 12 bases in the middle. Germline V lookup: CDR1 ENHRY, CDR2 SYGVKD. The CDR3 covers 14 residues. This chain's CDR3 is CAISPSGENYGYTF. The CDR3 bases are TGTGCCATCAGTCCCTCAGGGGAAAACTATGGCTACACCTTC.

This clonotype appeared a few times. The chain carries TRBV6-6 and TRBJ1-4; D is possibly TRBD1 (5 bases). Germline V lookup: CDR1 MNHNY, CDR2 SVGAGI (reference sequence). The CDR3 covers 16 residues. Trimming left V 0 bases short and J 2 bases short, with 10 bases between. The CDR3 protein is CASSYSREATNEKLFF. Written as DNA, the CDR3 is TGTGCCAGCAGTTACTCCAGGGAGGCCACTAATGAAAAACTGTTTTTT.

A few counts support this clonotype. The V call is TRBV13, the J call TRBJ1-2, with 11 positions matching TRBD1. The V gene end was trimmed by 1 base and the J gene end by 6 bases; junction bases not matched to a gene: 4. CDR3 length equals 15 residues. Looked up from germline, CDR1 is PRHDT and CDR2 is FYEKMQ (reference sequence). The CDR3 nucleotides are TGTGCCAGCAGCTTAGTCACGGGACAGGGGGATGGCTACACCTTC. Translation: CASSLVTGQGDGYTF. The full variable domain, rest sourced from reference TRBV13 and TRBJ1-2, is AAGVIQSPRHLIKEKRETATLKCYPIPRHDTVYWYQQGPGQDPQFLISFYEKMQSDKGSIPDRFSAQQFSDYHSELNMSSLELGDSALYFCASSLVTGQGDGYTFGSGTRLTVV.

The chain is built from TRBV27 and TRBJ1-4; D perhaps matches TRBD1 (6 bases). Trimming left V 7 bases short and J 10 bases short, with 25 bases between. Per the germline V gene, CDR1 is MNHEY and CDR2 is SMNVEV (reference sequence). This CDR3 is built from 16 residues. The CDR3 DNA follows: TGTGCCAGCACCTCTTCTAAACAGGGATCGGGTGGAAAACTGTTTTTT. Translated, it gives CASTSSKQGSGGKLFF.

This clonotype occurred a few times. The chain is built from TRBV4-3 and TRBJ2-7, with D perhaps being TRBD1 or TRBD2 (7 bases each). V was shortened by 3 bases and J by 3 bases, with 15 bases between the two germline ends. The CDR3 has 15 amino acids. Germline V gene sequence: CDR1 LGHNA, CDR2 YSLEER. CDR3 loop: CASSHSGGGIYEQYF. CDR3 bases: TGCGCCAGCAGCCACTCAGGGGGGGGCATCTACGAGCAGTACTTC.

In its sample, this clonotype was seen a few times. The chain combines TRBV6-2 or TRBV6-3 with TRBJ2-6; a possible D gene is TRBD1 (5 bases). Trimming took 7 bases from V and 0 from J, leaving 10 bases between them. The V gene's germline CDR1 is MNHEY and CDR2 SVGEGT. This CDR3 is 15 amino acids long. The CDR3 spells CASNQQVSGANVLTF. Written as DNA, the CDR3 is TGTGCCAGCAACCAACAGGTCTCTGGGGCCAACGTCCTGACTTTC.

V gene TRBV9 combines with J gene TRBJ1-1; D not certain. Looked up from germline, CDR1 is SGDLS and CDR2 is YYNGEE. Trimming took off 3 bases at V and 5 bases at J, with 11 bases between the two ends. The CDR3 is 13 residues long. CDR3 region: CASSGIVGTEAFF. The CDR3 coding sequence is TGTGCCAGCAGCGGGATAGTCGGGACTGAAGCTTTCTTT.

CDR3 region: CATSSKGQGDEQYF. The CDR3 bases are TGTGCCACCAGCAGTAAGGGACAGGGGGACGAGCAGTACTTC. The gene calls are TRBV15 and TRBJ2-7, with 11 bases fitting TRBD1. With V trimmed by 3 bases and J by 5 bases, 3 bases remained unmatched. The CDR3 covers 14 residues. Germline CDR1 reads LNHNV; CDR2 reads YYDKDF (reference sequence).